The subject of this entry is one TCR beta chain. The antigen remains undetermined. V shed 6 bases and J 1 base; nucleotides not matched to a gene: 8. The germline CDR1 and CDR2 sequences are MDHEN and SYDVKM. The CDR3 spans 15 residues. The data were obtained in a study of cytomegalovirus exposure and HLA in healthy donors. Broader study findings: HLA-A and HLA-B allele assignments for most subjects were reportedly predicted accurately using TCR beta sequences. There were approximately 150 TCR beta chains listed as cytomegalovirus-associated.

The study ran its PCR with 60 Vbeta and 13 Jbeta primers. Measured with immunoSEQ multiplex PCR; TCRdb has only the in-frame clones, and not every one. Among approximately 160,000 clones listed, roughly 70% were seen once. The chain joins TRBV28 to TRBJ2-7, with 8 bases aligning to TRBD2. This receptor was identified in a woman aged 40-49 years in good health and CMV-seropositive. The material sequenced was PBMCs. CDR3 residues: CASRLSGANSYEQYF. The CDR3 region has the DNA TGTGCCAGCAGGCTTAGCGGGGCGAATTCCTACGAGCAGTACTTC.